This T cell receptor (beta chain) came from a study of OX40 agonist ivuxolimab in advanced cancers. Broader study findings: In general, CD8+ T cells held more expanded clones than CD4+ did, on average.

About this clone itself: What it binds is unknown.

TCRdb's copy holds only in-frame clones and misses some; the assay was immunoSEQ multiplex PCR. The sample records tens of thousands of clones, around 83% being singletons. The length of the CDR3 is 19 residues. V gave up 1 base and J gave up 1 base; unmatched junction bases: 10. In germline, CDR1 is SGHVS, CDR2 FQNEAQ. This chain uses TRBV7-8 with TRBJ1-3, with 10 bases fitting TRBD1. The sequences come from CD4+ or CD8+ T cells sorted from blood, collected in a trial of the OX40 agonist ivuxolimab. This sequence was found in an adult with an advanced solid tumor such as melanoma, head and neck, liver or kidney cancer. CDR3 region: CASSLEVGDRGLSGNTIYF. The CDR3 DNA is TGTGCCAGCAGCTTAGAGGTGGGAGACAGGGGGCTTTCTGGAAACACCATATATTTT.